Sequencing of this T cell receptor beta chain was carried out in a study of cytomegalovirus exposure and HLA in healthy donors. CDR3 length equals 14 residues. CDR1 is MNHEY, CDR2 SVGAGI, per germline. J gave up 8 bases and V 0 bases, and 5 bases lay outside the gene matches. PCR was performed using 60 Vbeta and 13 Jbeta primers. Repertoires were generated with immunoSEQ multiplex PCR, while TCRdb's copy carries only in-frame clones and drops some. The data contain roughly 110,000 clones, roughly 70% of them singletons. As for this clone: What it binds is unknown.

Each donor was healthy, and each was a bone marrow donor. Study-wide points: Being productive about 90% or about 30% of the time was typical of most TCR beta V segments in an earlier analysis. An assumption of roughly uniform sequencing depth across donors underlay the presence/absence analyses.

The sample taken for sequencing was PBMCs. The chain has TRBV6-5 and TRBJ1-1, with TRBD1 matching 8 bases. The receptor comes from a woman in her thirties or forties in good health and CMV-seropositive. The CDR3 here is CASSYSAGGAEAFF. As DNA, the CDR3 is TGTGCCAGCAGTTACTCGGCAGGGGGCGCGGAAGCTTTCTTT.